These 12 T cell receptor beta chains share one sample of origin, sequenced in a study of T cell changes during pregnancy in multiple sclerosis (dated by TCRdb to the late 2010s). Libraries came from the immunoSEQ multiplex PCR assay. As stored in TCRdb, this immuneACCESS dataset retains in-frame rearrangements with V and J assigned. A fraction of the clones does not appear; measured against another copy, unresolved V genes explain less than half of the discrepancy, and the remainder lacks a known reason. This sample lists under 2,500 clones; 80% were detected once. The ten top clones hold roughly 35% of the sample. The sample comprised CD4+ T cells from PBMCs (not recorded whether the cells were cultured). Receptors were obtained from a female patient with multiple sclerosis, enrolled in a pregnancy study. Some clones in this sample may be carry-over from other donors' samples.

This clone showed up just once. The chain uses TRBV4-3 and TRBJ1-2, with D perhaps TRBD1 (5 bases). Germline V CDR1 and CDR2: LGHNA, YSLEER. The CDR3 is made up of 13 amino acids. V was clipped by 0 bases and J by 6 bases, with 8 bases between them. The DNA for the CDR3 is TGCGCCAGCAGCCAAGATCGGGGCGATGGCTACACCTTC. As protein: CASSQDRGDGYTF.

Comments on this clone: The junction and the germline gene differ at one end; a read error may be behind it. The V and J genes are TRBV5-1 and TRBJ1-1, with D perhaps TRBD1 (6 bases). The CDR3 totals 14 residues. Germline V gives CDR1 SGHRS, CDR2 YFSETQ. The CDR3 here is CASSPEGVGTEAFF. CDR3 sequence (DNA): TGTGCCAGCAGCCCCGAGGGGGTGGGGACTGAAGCTTTCTTT. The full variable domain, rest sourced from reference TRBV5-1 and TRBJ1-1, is KAGVTQTPRYLIKTRGQQVTLSCSPISGHRSVSWYQQTPGQGLQFLFEYFSETQRNKGNFPGRFSGRQFSNSRSEMNVSTLELGDSALYLCASSPEGVGTEAFFGQGTRLTVV.

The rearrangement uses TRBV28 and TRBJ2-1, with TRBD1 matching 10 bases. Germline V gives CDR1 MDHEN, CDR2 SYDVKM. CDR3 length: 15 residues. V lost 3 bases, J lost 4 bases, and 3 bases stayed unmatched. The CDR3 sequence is CASSFGQGVYNEQFF. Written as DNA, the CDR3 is TGTGCCAGCAGTTTTGGACAGGGGGTATACAATGAGCAGTTCTTC.

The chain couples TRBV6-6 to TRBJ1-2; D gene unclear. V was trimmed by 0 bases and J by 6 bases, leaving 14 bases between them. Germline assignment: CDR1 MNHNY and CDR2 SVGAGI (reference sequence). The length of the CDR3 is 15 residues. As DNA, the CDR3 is TGTGCCAGCAGTTACTCTTCCTCCAGAGCCCATGGCTACACCTTC. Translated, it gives CASSYSSSRAHGYTF.

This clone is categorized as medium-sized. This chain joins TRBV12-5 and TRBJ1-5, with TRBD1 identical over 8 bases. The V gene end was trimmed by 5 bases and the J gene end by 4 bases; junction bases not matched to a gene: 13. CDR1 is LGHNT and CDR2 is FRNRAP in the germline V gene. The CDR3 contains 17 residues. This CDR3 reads CASGLGGVTGANQPQHF. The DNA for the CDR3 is TGTGCTAGTGGTCTAGGGGGGGTGACAGGGGCTAATCAGCCCCAGCATTTT.

This CDR3 is CASSWTQGEQYF. DNA for the CDR3: TGTGCCAGCAGCTGGACCCAAGGCGAGCAGTACTTC. The chain recombines TRBV5-6 with TRBJ2-7; D call uncertain. Germline loops: CDR1 SGHDT, CDR2 YYEEEE. CDR3 length: 12 amino acids. With 3 bases removed from V and 6 bases from J, the gap between germline ends came to 10 bases.

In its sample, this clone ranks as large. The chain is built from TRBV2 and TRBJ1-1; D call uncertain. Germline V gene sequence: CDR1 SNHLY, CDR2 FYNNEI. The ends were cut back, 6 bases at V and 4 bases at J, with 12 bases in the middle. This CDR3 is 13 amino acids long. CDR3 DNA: TGTGCCAGCAGGGTCGAGAGGGCCACTGAAGCTTTCTTT. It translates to CASRVERATEAFF.

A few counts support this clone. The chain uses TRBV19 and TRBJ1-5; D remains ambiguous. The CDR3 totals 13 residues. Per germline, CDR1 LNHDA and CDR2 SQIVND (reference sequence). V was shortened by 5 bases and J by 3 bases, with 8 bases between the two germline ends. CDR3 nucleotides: TGTGCCAGTAGTGACACTTACAATCAGCCCCAGCATTTT. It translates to CASSDTYNQPQHF.

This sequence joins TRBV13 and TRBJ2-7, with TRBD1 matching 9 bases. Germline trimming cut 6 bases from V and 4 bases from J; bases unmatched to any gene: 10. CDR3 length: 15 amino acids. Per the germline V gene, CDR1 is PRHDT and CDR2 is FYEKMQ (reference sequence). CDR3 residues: CASRSTSGTGYEQYF. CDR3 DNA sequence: TGTGCCAGCAGATCTACCTCCGGGACAGGGTACGAGCAGTACTTC.

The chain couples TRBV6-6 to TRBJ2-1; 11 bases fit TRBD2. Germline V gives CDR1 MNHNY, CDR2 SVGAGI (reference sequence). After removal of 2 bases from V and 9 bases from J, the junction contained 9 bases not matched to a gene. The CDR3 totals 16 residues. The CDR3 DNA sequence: TGTGCCAGCAGTTACAGCACTAGCGGGAGTAATAGTGAGCAGTTCTTC. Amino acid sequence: CASSYSTSGSNSEQFF.

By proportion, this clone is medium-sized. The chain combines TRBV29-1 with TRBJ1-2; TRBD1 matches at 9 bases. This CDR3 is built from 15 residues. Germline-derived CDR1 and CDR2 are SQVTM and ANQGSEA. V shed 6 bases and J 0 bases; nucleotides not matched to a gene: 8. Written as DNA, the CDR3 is TGCAGCGTGTCTGACAGGGGGAAGGCTAACTATGGCTACACCTTC. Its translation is CSVSDRGKANYGYTF.

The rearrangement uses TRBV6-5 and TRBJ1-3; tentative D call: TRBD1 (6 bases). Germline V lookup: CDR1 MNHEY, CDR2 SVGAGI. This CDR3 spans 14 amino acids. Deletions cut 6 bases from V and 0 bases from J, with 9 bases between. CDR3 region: CASRGAVSGNTIYF. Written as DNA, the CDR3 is TGTGCCAGCAGGGGGGCGGTCTCTGGAAACACCATATATTTT.